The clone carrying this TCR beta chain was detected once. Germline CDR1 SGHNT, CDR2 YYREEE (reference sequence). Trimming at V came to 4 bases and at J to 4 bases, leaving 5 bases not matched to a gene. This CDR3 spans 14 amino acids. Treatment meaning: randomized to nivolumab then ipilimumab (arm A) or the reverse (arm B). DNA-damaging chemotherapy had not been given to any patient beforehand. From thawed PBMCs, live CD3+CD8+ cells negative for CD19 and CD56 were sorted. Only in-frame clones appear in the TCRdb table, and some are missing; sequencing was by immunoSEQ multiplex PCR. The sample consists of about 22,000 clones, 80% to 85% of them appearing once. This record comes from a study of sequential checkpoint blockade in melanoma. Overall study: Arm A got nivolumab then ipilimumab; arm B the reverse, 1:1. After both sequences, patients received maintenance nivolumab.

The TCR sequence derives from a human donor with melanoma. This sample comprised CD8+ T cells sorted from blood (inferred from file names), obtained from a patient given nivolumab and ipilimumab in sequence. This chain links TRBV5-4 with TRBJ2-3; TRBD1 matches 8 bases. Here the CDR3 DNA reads TGTGCCAGCAGCCCTCCAGGGGGCGCAGATACGCAGTATTTT. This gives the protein CASSPPGGADTQYF.